These 18 T cell receptor beta chains originate from one sample sequenced in a study of blood T cell repertoires in COVID-19. Data came from immunoSEQ multiplex PCR; TCRdb stores just in-frame clones and leaves some out. The sample includes about 27,000 clones, 82% of them seen just once. What was sequenced was peripheral blood. The source is an older man with active or convalescent COVID-19.

The gene calls are TRBV11-2 and TRBJ2-7; the match to TRBD2 covers 9 bases. Germline V gene lookup returns CDR1 SGHAT and CDR2 FQNNGV. V was clipped by 4 bases and J by 7 bases; unmatched bases: 2. This CDR3 is built from 12 residues. DNA of the CDR3: TGTGCCAGCAGCTCCAGCGGGAGGGAGCAGTACTTC. It is translated as CASSSSGREQYF.

The chain recombines TRBV29-1 with TRBJ2-1; the D gene is possibly TRBD2 (6 bases). The V and J ends lost 4 bases and 9 bases respectively, with 13 bases between them. The CDR3 contains 12 residues. The germline CDR1 and CDR2 sequences are SQVTM and ANQGSEA. The CDR3 loop reads CSVVSSVGEQFF. DNA for the CDR3: TGCAGCGTTGTATCTAGCGTCGGTGAGCAGTTCTTC.

The chain employs TRBV6-5 and TRBJ1-2; maybe TRBD1 (6 bases). The CDR3 is made up of 14 amino acids. Trimming pared 6 bases from V and 4 bases from J, leaving 15 bases between. Germline V gene data show CDR1 as MNHEY and CDR2 as SVGAGI. CDR3 bases: TGTGCCAGCAGGGCACAGGGTGACGGCTATGGCTACACCTTC. It codes for CASRAQGDGYGYTF.

Only one count was recorded for this clone. The chain combines TRBV27 with TRBJ2-7, with 10 bases that match TRBD1. With V trimmed by 6 bases and J by 6 bases, 5 bases remained unmatched. This CDR3 has 13 residues. Germline CDR1 is MNHEY and CDR2 is SMNVEV (reference sequence). CDR3 sequence reads: CASSRGQGVEQYF. CDR3 in DNA: TGTGCCAGCAGCCGAGGACAGGGGGTCGAGCAGTACTTC.

This clone was seen just once. This rearrangement joins TRBV9 to TRBJ2-5; possible D gene TRBD1, 5 bases. This CDR3 comprises 15 residues. V shed 0 bases and J shed 4 bases, with 13 bases lying between them. Germline V gene sequence: CDR1 SGDLS, CDR2 YYNGEE. The CDR3 sequence: CASSVAAGSRETQYF. The CDR3 DNA is TGTGCCAGCAGCGTAGCTGCAGGGTCAAGAGAGACCCAGTACTTC.

The rearrangement joins TRBV11-2 to TRBJ2-1; 7 positions match TRBD1. Trimming took 5 bases from V and 4 from J; bases not matched to a gene: 11. CDR3 size: 16 residues. Germline V CDR1 and CDR2: SGHAT, FQNNGV. CDR3 residues: CASSRVGDSLYNEQFF. In DNA, the CDR3 is TGTGCCAGCAGCCGCGTGGGGGACAGTTTGTACAATGAGCAGTTCTTC.

The CDR3 loop reads CASSPGLAGAAADTQYF. In DNA form, the CDR3 reads TGTGCCAGCTCACCCGGACTAGCGGGAGCTGCGGCAGATACGCAGTATTTT. The J gene is TRBJ2-3, the V gene TRBV18, with 13 bases lining up with TRBD2. The CDR3 covers 17 residues. J was trimmed by 4 bases and V by 3 bases; bases with no gene match: 7. Germline V lookup: CDR1 KGHSH, CDR2 LQKENI.

V and J are TRBV5-4 and TRBJ1-2; 7 positions agree with TRBD1. With 1 base clipped from V and 2 bases from J, the junction kept 2 bases outside the gene matches. Per germline, CDR1 SGHNT and CDR2 YYREEE (reference sequence). CDR3 length: 14 residues. The CDR3 loop reads CASSLNRGNYGYTF. The CDR3 DNA is TGTGCCAGCAGCTTGAACAGGGGAAACTATGGCTACACCTTC.

The sample holds a few counts of this clone. This sequence joins TRBV27 and TRBJ1-1; D might be TRBD1 (6 bases). Germline CDR1 and CDR2: MNHEY and SMNVEV (reference sequence). V gave up 6 bases and J gave up 0 bases, with 8 bases separating them. The CDR3 runs to 13 residues. CDR3 protein: CASRDRMNTEAFF. The CDR3 nucleotides read TGTGCCAGCAGGGACAGAATGAACACTGAAGCTTTCTTT.

The chain employs TRBV6-5 and TRBJ2-5; the match to TRBD1 covers 8 bases. The V gene end was trimmed by 7 bases and the J gene end by 4 bases; junction bases not matched to a gene: 11. The germline gives CDR1 MNHEY, CDR2 SVGAGI. The CDR3 totals 15 residues. CDR3 coding DNA: TGTGCCAGCAAGACGACAGGGGCCCCCGGAGAGACCCAGTACTTC. Encoded protein: CASKTTGAPGETQYF.

The CDR3 sequence: CASSRGLALYEQYF. The DNA of the CDR3 is TGTGCCAGCAGTCGGGGACTAGCGCTCTACGAGCAGTACTTC. This sequence joins TRBV28 and TRBJ2-7; 10 bases are a match to TRBD2. CDR3 length: 14 residues. The J segment lost 3 bases and the V segment lost 5 bases, leaving 4 bases of the junction unmatched. Germline-derived CDR1 and CDR2 are MDHEN and SYDVKM. The full variable domain, completed using reference TRBV28 and TRBJ2-7, is DVKVTQSSRYLVKRTGEKVFLECVQDMDHENMFWYRQDPGLGLRLIYFSYDVKMKEKGDIPEGYSVSREKKERFSLILESASTNQTSMYLCASSRGLALYEQYFGPGTRLTVT.

The genes are TRBV7-9 and TRBJ1-3; 7 bases are a match to TRBD1. The junction had 12 bases not matched to a gene; V was cut back by 4 bases and J by 6 bases. Germline CDR1 and CDR2: SEHNR and FQNEAQ (reference sequence). The CDR3 spans 16 residues. The CDR3 nucleotides are TGTGCCAGCAGCTGGACTCGACAGGGTTTCTCAAACACCATATATTTT. Residues: CASSWTRQGFSNTIYF.

The CDR3 protein is CASSLGGPNQPQHF. Written as DNA, the CDR3 is TGTGCCAGCAGCTTGGGGGGGCCAAATCAGCCCCAGCATTTT. The V call is TRBV7-3, the J call TRBJ1-5; maybe TRBD1 (6 bases). Trimming pared 3 bases from V and 4 bases from J, leaving 10 bases between. The CDR3 has 14 residues. Germline loops: CDR1 SGHTA, CDR2 FQGTGA. Full variable domain (rest looked up from reference TRBV7-3 and TRBJ1-5): GAGVSQTPSNKVTEKGKYVELRCDPISGHTALYWYRQSLGQGPEFLIYFQGTGAADDSGLPNDRFFAVRPEGSVSTLKIQRTERGDSAVYLCASSLGGPNQPQHFGDGTRLSIL.

This clone appeared a few times. This chain connects TRBV5-4 to TRBJ1-2, with TRBD1 identical over 9 bases. V shed 0 bases and J 6 bases; nucleotides not matched to a gene: 6. The CDR3 sequence is 15 residues long. CDR1 is SGHNT, CDR2 YYREEE, per germline (reference sequence). Here the CDR3 DNA reads TGTGCCAGCAGCTTGGGCTCCACAGGGGGCCATGGCTACACCTTC. Amino acid sequence: CASSLGSTGGHGYTF. Combining the CDR3 with reference TRBV5-4 and TRBJ1-2 gives the whole variable domain ETGVTQSPTHLIKTRGQQVTLRCSSQSGHNTVSWYQQALGQGPQFIFQYYREEENGRGNFPPRFSGLQFPNYSSELNVNALELDDSALYLCASSLGSTGGHGYTFGSGTRLTVV.

A few counts support this clone. The chain uses TRBV7-2 and TRBJ2-3; 14 bases are shared with TRBD2. Germline-derived CDR1 and CDR2 are SGHTA and FQGNSA. The trim removed 3 bases at V and 4 bases at J, leaving 3 bases unmatched. This CDR3 comprises 16 residues. The CDR3 loop reads CASSFRLAGGADTQYF. The CDR3 DNA reads as TGTGCCAGCAGCTTTCGACTAGCGGGAGGGGCAGATACGCAGTATTTT. The full variable domain, its missing parts supplied by reference TRBV7-2 and TRBJ2-3, is GAGVSQSPSNKVTEKGKDVELRCDPISGHTALYWYRQSLGQGLEFLIYFQGNSAPDKSGLPSDRFSAERTGGSVSTLTIQRTQQEDSAVYLCASSFRLAGGADTQYFGPGTRLTVL.

The rearrangement uses TRBV5-1 and TRBJ1-3, with D perhaps matching TRBD1 (6 bases). V shed 2 bases and J shed 0 bases, with 12 bases lying between them. Germline-derived CDR1 and CDR2 are SGHRS and YFSETQ. This CDR3 has 16 residues. The CDR3 DNA reads TGCGCCAGCAGCTTTGGACAGCCCTCCTCTGGAAACACCATATATTTT. This codes for CASSFGQPSSGNTIYF.

This chain links TRBV27 with TRBJ2-7; the match to TRBD2 covers 10 bases. The germline V gene has CDR1 MNHEY and CDR2 SMNVEV (reference sequence). V lost 2 bases, J lost 1 base, and 2 bases stayed unmatched. The CDR3 has 15 amino acids. CDR3 DNA sequence: TGTGCCAGCAGTTTACTAGCGGGAGTGTCCTACGAGCAGTACTTC. Translation: CASSLLAGVSYEQYF.

This chain connects TRBV7-8 to TRBJ1-2; 7 bases match TRBD1. With 5 bases clipped from V and 2 bases from J, the junction kept 8 bases outside the gene matches. Germline values: CDR1 SGHVS, CDR2 FQNEAQ. The CDR3 contains 15 residues. CDR3 sequence reads: CASSRIQDRNYGYTF. CDR3 nucleotides: TGTGCCAGCAGCCGCATACAGGACAGGAACTATGGCTACACCTTC.